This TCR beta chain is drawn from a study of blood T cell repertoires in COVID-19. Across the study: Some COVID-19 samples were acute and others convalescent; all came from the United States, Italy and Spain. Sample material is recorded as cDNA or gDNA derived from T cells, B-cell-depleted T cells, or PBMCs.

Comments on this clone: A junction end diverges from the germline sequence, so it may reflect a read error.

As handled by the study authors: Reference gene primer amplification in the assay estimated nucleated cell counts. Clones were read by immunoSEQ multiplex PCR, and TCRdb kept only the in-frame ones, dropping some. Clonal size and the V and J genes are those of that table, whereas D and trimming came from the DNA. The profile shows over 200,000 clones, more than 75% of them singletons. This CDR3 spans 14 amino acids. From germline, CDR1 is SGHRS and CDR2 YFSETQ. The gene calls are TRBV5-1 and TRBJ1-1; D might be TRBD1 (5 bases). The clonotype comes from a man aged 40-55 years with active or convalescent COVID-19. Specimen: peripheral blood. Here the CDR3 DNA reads TGCGCCAGCACCTTGGGGCAGGGGAACACTGAAGCTTTCTTT. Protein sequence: CASTLGQGNTEAFF.